This T cell receptor (beta chain) was recovered during a study of T cell responses to AZD1222 COVID-19 vaccine. The CDR3 consists of 15 residues. Germline values: CDR1 SGHRS, CDR2 YFSETQ. Unmatched junction bases numbered 11, after V lost 4 bases and J lost 10 bases. Clones were read by immunoSEQ multiplex PCR, and TCRdb kept only the in-frame ones, dropping some. The sample lists around 54,000 clones; approximately 86% were seen once. The chain carries TRBV5-1 and TRBJ1-4; 9 bases match TRBD1. The TCR comes from an adult who received the AZD1222 COVID-19 vaccine. Sample: peripheral blood, taken 28 days after the second AZD1222 dose. As DNA, the CDR3 is TGCGCCAGCAGCCCAGATCCGGGACAGGGCCCAAAACTGTTTTTT. Translation: CASSPDPGQGPKLFF.